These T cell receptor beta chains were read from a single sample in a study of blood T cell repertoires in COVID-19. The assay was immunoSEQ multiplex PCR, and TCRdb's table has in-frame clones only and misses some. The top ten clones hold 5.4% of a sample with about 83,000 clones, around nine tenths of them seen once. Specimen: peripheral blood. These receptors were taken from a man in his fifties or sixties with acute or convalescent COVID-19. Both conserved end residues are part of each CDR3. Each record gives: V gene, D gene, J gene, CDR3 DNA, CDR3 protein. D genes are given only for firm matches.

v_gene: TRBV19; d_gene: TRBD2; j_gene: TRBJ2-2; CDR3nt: TGTGCCAGTAGTATAGTCCTAGCGGGGGACGGGGAGCTGTTTTTT; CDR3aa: CASSIVLAGDGELFF
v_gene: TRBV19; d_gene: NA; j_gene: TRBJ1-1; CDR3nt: TGTGCTTCACTCGGGGGGGTCCTCAACACTGAAGCTTTCTTT; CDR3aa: CASLGGVLNTEAFF
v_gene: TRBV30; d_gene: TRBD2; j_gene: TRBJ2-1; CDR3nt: TGTGCCTGGATCGGGACTAGCGGGGGCCACTACAATGAGCAGTTCTTC; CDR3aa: CAWIGTSGGHYNEQFF
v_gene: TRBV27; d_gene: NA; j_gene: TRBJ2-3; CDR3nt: TGTGCCAGCAGTTTTACCCAGGGGAAGATAGATACGCAGTATTTT; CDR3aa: CASSFTQGKIDTQYF
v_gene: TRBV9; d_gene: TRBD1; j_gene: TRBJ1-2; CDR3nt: TGTGCCAGCAGCCCCCGACAGGGATCTAACTATGGCTACACCTTC; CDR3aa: CASSPRQGSNYGYTF
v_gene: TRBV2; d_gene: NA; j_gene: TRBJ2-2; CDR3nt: TGTGCCAGCAGTGCACAGACCACGCACACCGGGGAGCTGTTTTTT; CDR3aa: CASSAQTTHTGELFF
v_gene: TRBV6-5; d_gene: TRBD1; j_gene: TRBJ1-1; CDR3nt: TGTGCCAGCAGTTACCTCGTTGACAGGGGCTACACTGAAGCTTTCTTT; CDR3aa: CASSYLVDRGYTEAFF
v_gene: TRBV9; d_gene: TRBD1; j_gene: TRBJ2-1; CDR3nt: TGTGCCAGCAGCAAAAGGGACAGCGAAGCGGATGAGCAGTTCTTC; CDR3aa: CASSKRDSEADEQFF
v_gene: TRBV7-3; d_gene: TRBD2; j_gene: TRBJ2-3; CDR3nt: TGTGCCAGCAGCTCTAGCGGGGGGGCGGCAGATACGCAGTATTTT; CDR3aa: CASSSSGGAADTQYF
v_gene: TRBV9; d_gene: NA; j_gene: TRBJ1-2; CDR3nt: TGTGCCAGCAGCGCGGGGTATGGCTACACCTTC; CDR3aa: CASSAGYGYTF